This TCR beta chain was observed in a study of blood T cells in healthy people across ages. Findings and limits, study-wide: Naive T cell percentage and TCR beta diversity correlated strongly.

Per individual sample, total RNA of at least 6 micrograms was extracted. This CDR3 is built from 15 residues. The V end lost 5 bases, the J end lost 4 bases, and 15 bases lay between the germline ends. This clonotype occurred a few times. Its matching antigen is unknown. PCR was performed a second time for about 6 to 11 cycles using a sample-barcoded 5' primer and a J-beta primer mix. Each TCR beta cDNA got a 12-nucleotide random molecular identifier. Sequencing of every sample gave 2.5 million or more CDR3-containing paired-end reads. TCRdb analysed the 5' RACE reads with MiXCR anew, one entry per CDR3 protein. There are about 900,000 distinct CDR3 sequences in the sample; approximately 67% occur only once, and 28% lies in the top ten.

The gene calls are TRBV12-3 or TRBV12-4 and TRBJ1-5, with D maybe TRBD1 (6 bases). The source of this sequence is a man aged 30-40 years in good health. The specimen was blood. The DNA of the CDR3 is TGTGCCAGCAGTCGCACAGGGTACGGGAATCAGCCCCAGCATTTT. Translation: CASSRTGYGNQPQHF.